The rows below give T cell receptor beta chains drawn from one sample of a study of cytomegalovirus exposure and HLA in healthy donors. This table comes from immunoSEQ multiplex PCR, and its TCRdb copy is limited to in-frame clones, with some not included. The sample has 200,000 to 250,000 clones; around 86% are singletons. Sequencing was carried out using PBMCs. These receptor sequences come from a young woman in good health and CMV-seropositive. Both conserved end residues are part of each CDR3. D genes are given only for firm matches. Size is omitted from some rows. Given values are once, few, many or a class for expanded clones.

j_call v_call d_call clone_size cdr3_aa cdr3_nt
TRBJ1-1 TRBV6-1 TRBD1 NA CASAGRQGFPGAFF TGTGCCAGTGCTGGGAGACAGGGCTTCCCTGGGGCTTTCTTT
TRBJ2-1 TRBV7-9 TRBD2 NA CASSLVGGTAGGSYNEQFF TGTGCCAGCAGCTTAGTGGGTGGTACAGCGGGAGGTTCCTACAATGAGCAGTTCTTC
TRBJ2-1 TRBV30 TRBD2 NA CAWSRLPLAGGYSYNEQFF TGTGCCTGGAGTCGGCTACCGCTAGCGGGAGGTTACTCCTACAATGAGCAGTTCTTC
TRBJ2-6 TRBV27 TRBD2 NA CASSLTAGVGANVLTF TGTGCCAGCAGTTTAACGGCGGGAGTTGGGGCCAACGTCCTGACTTTC
TRBJ2-6 TRBV6-5 NA NA CASQSRGANVLTF TGTGCCAGCCAAAGCCGTGGGGCCAACGTCCTGACTTTC
TRBJ2-2 TRBV2 NA NA CASSGRVLVGGELFF TGTGCCAGCAGTGGACGGGTTCTCGTTGGCGGGGAGCTGTTTTTT
TRBJ1-5 TRBV2 TRBD1 NA CASSEAESRGRIAGNQPQHF TGTGCCAGCAGTGAAGCGGAGAGCAGGGGGAGGATTGCGGGCAATCAGCCCCAGCATTTT
TRBJ1-3 TRBV30 NA NA CAWSEGVGNTIYF TGTGCCTGGAGTGAGGGGGTTGGAAACACCATATATTTT
TRBJ2-7 TRBV7-3 TRBD1 few CASSATGSSYEQYF TGTGCCAGCAGCGCGACAGGGAGCTCCTACGAGCAGTACTTC
TRBJ2-7 TRBV7-9 NA NA CASSLAGGFHEQYF TGTGCCAGCAGCTTAGCGGGAGGTTTCCACGAGCAGTACTTC
TRBJ1-1 TRBV7-2 NA NA CASSPRTVMNTEAFF TGTGCCAGCAGCCCACGGACAGTCATGAACACTGAAGCTTTCTTT
TRBJ2-3 TRBV7-2 NA NA CASNPFGLGDTQYF TGTGCCAGCAACCCGTTTGGGCTGGGAGATACGCAGTATTTT
TRBJ2-7 TRBV10-3 TRBD1 NA CAISETGGYEQYF TGTGCCATCAGTGAGACAGGGGGCTACGAGCAGTACTTC
TRBJ2-7 TRBV29-1 NA NA CSVEDSSSYEQYF TGCAGCGTCGAAGACTCGAGCTCCTACGAGCAGTACTTC
TRBJ2-1 TRBV5-1 TRBD2 once CASSYLAGGANEQFF TGCGCCAGCAGCTACTTAGCGGGAGGGGCCAATGAGCAGTTCTTC
TRBJ1-1 TRBV10-1 NA NA CASSEEKNTEAFF TGCGCCAGCAGTGAGGAGAAGAACACTGAAGCTTTCTTT
TRBJ2-1 TRBV9 NA NA CASSVGRSTGPTYNEQFF TGTGCCAGCAGCGTAGGGAGGTCGACAGGTCCGACGTACAATGAGCAGTTCTTC
TRBJ1-5 TRBV5-1 TRBD1 NA CASSFPRTPDRAQPQHF TGCGCCAGCAGCTTCCCTAGGACGCCAGACAGGGCTCAGCCCCAGCATTTT
TRBJ2-4 TRBV10-3 TRBD1 NA CAISELFRDRGGLAKNIQYF TGTGCCATCAGTGAGCTCTTCCGGGACAGGGGAGGATTAGCCAAAAACATTCAGTACTTC
TRBJ2-1 TRBV10-2 TRBD2 NA CASSDSSGLYNEQFF TGCGCCAGCAGTGATTCTAGCGGGTTATACAATGAGCAGTTCTTC
TRBJ2-1 TRBV2 TRBD2 few CASGLAGDNEQFF TGTGCGAGCGGTCTAGCGGGGGACAATGAGCAGTTCTTC
TRBJ1-5 TRBV6-5 NA NA CASSLGRGQPQHF TGTGCCAGCAGTTTAGGTAGGGGTCAGCCCCAGCATTTT
TRBJ2-7 TRBV11-2 NA NA CASSPGTPYEQYF TGTGCCAGCAGCCCCGGGACTCCGTACGAGCAGTACTTC
TRBJ2-2 TRBV13 NA once CASSLGARAGELFF TGTGCCAGCAGCCTGGGGGCCCGGGCCGGGGAGCTGTTTTTT
TRBJ2-7 TRBV9 NA NA CASSVGAGPAYEQYF TGTGCCAGCAGCGTGGGAGCGGGCCCAGCCTACGAGCAGTACTTC
TRBJ1-1 TRBV10-3 NA NA CAISPGDTEAFF TGTGCCATCAGTCCCGGGGACACTGAAGCTTTCTTT